This is a list of T cell receptor beta chains from one sample in a study of blood T cell repertoires in COVID-19. Clones were read by immunoSEQ multiplex PCR, and TCRdb kept only the in-frame ones, dropping some. The profile covers 45,000 to 55,000 clones, with 75% to 95% appearing a single time and about 8.6% taken by the ten largest. The sample taken for sequencing was peripheral blood. These receptors were obtained from a woman aged 40 to 49 with active COVID-19. The CDR3 runs from the conserved cysteine through the conserved F or W. Each record gives: V gene, J gene, D gene, clone size, CDR3 protein, CDR3 DNA. The D gene is left open where the match is weak. Clone size is given for some rows only: seen once, a few or many times, or a class if the clone is expanded.

>TRBV27|TRBJ2-1|TRBD2|NA
CASSLLAGGINEQFF
TGTGCCAGCAGTTTACTAGCGGGGGGTATCAATGAGCAGTTCTTC
>TRBV27|TRBJ1-1|TRBD1|few
CASSSNRGNTEAFF
TGTGCCAGCAGTTCTAACAGGGGGAACACTGAAGCTTTCTTT
>TRBV4-2|TRBJ2-7|TRBD2|NA
CASSQFSGATYEQYF
TGTGCCAGCAGCCAATTCAGCGGGGCGACCTACGAGCAGTACTTC
>TRBV19|TRBJ2-1|NA|NA
CASSMGQGYNEQFF
TGTGCCAGTAGTATGGGGCAGGGCTACAATGAGCAGTTCTTC
>TRBV13|TRBJ1-1|TRBD1|NA
CASSYAGGMNTEAFF
TGTGCCAGCAGCTACGCAGGGGGTATGAACACTGAAGCTTTCTTT
>TRBV5-4|TRBJ2-1|TRBD2|once
CASSLSGLAGGQGQFF
TGTGCCAGCAGCTTGTCCGGCCTAGCGGGGGGGCAGGGGCAGTTCTTC
>TRBV6-2/TRBV6-3|TRBJ1-5|TRBD1|few
CASRPPGQGGQPQHF
TGTGCCAGCAGGCCTCCGGGACAGGGAGGACAGCCCCAGCATTTT
>TRBV10-3|TRBJ2-2|TRBD1|NA
CAISPGGQGASGGELFF
TGTGCCATCAGTCCTGGGGGACAGGGGGCTAGCGGCGGGGAGCTGTTTTTT
>TRBV6-2/TRBV6-3|TRBJ1-4|NA|NA
CASSYAASGEKLFF
TGTGCCAGCAGTTACGCGGCGTCTGGAGAAAAACTGTTTTTT
>TRBV9|TRBJ1-3|NA|NA
CASSSGIAGNTIYF
TGTGCCAGCAGCTCAGGGATTGCTGGAAACACCATATATTTT
>TRBV29-1|TRBJ2-2|TRBD2|NA
CSVVIAGAYTGELFF
TGCAGCGTTGTTATAGCGGGGGCCTACACCGGGGAGCTGTTTTTT
>TRBV7-9|TRBJ2-7|NA|NA
CASSLDSSYEQYF
TGTGCCAGCAGCTTAGACAGCTCCTACGAGCAGTACTTC
>TRBV18|TRBJ2-2|NA|NA
CASSPNTNTGELFF
TGTGCCAGCTCACCGAACACGAACACCGGGGAGCTGTTTTTT
>TRBV5-1|TRBJ2-1|TRBD2|NA
CASRMTSGGSHEQFF
TGCGCCAGCCGAATGACTAGCGGGGGTTCACATGAGCAGTTCTTC